This entry is about one TCR beta chain. The data derive from a study of T cell repertoires in cytomegalovirus infection. Each CDR3 protein is one row after TCRdb ran MiXCR on the reads. The repertoire holds a few hundred thousand distinct CDR3 sequences, with around 15% as singletons. This CDR3 region has 16 residues. Trimming took 5 bases from V and 8 from J, leaving 22 bases between them. From germline, CDR1 is SGHAT and CDR2 FQNNGV. The sequence derives from a human donor in good health (CMV status not recorded). Some clones in this sample may be carry-over from other donors' samples. The chain combines TRBV11-2 with TRBJ2-1; tentatively, D is TRBD1 (7 bases). The sequencing input was PBMCs. CDR3 DNA: TGTGCCAGCAGCCCATTGACAGGGAGGTCGGTCCATGAGCAGTTCTTC. It is translated as CASSPLTGRSVHEQFF.